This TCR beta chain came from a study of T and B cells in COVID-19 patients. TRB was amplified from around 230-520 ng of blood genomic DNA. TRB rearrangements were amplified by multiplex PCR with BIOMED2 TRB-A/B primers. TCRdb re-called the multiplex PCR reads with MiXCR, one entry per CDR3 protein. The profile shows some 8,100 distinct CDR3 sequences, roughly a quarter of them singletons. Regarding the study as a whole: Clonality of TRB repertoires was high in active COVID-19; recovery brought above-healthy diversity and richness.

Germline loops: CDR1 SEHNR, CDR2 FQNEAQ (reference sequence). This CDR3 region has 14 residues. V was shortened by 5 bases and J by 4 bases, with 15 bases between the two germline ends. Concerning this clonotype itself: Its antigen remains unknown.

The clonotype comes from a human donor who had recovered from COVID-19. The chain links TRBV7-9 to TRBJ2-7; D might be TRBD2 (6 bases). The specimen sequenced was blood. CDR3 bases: TGTGCCAGCAGCCCCATGGGGGGAAATTACGAGCAGTACTTC. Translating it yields CASSPMGGNYEQYF.